This T cell receptor (beta chain) was identified during a study of T-cell memory formation after mild COVID-19. Overall study context: Among the donors, TCR clusters were largely specific to each donor.

TCRdb re-called the 5' RACE reads with MiXCR, one entry per CDR3 protein. In the table there are about 140,000 distinct CDR3 sequences, around 14% of which are singletons. Study-wide points: A second wave expanding day 15 to 37 was CD4+-biased; contracting clones were balanced. Prior to infection, memory already included some responding clones, suggesting cross-reactive memory joined.

To note about this clonotype: Its antigen remains unknown.

Germline lookup yields CDR1 DFQATT and CDR2 SNEGSKA (reference sequence). Deletions cut 0 bases from V and 2 bases from J, with 8 bases between. This CDR3 is built from 13 residues. Sequenced material: PBMCs or a T cell subset sorted from them (not recorded which). The sequence derives from an adult woman who had mild COVID-19 (a few samples of this study predate the infection). Cell type and time point are not known. The V call is TRBV20-1, the J call TRBJ2-7; D not certain. The DNA for the CDR3 is TGCAGTGCTAGAGACACCGACCCCTACGAGCAGTACTTC. Amino acid sequence: CSARDTDPYEQYF.